This is a list of T cell receptor beta chains from one sample in a study of cytomegalovirus exposure and HLA in healthy donors. Profiling relied on immunoSEQ multiplex PCR, and the TCRdb table lists in-frame clones only, not all of them. The sample yields 100,000 to 150,000 clones, 15% seen once. The sequenced sample was PBMCs. Receptors originate from a woman aged 18-29 years in good health and CMV-seronegative. CDR3s include the opening cysteine and the closing phenylalanine or tryptophan. Each record gives: V gene, J gene, clone size, D gene, CDR3 DNA, CDR3 protein. The D gene is left open where the match is weak. Size tells how often a clone was seen (once, few, many) or the class of an expanded clone, and some rows leave it out.

TRBV9,TRBJ1-1,few,TRBD1,TGTGCCAGCAGCCCCTCGACAGGGGGGACTGAAGCTTTCTTT,CASSPSTGGTEAFF
TRBV5-1,TRBJ2-5,few,.,TGCGCCAGCAGCTTGGGAGGGAAAGAGACCCAGTACTTC,CASSLGGKETQYF
TRBV5-4,TRBJ1-1,.,TRBD1,TGTGCCAGCAGCCCACAGGGGCCGAACACTGAAGCTTTCTTT,CASSPQGPNTEAFF
TRBV5-4,TRBJ2-5,.,.,TGTGCCAGCAGCTTGGGATCGGGGAAAGAGACCCAGTACTTC,CASSLGSGKETQYF
TRBV5-4,TRBJ1-2,.,TRBD1,TGTGCCAGCAGCATGGGACAGATGTGGGGCAGCTATGGCTACACCTTC,CASSMGQMWGSYGYTF
TRBV2,TRBJ2-3,few,TRBD2,TGTGCCAGCAGGGGGGGGACAGATACGCAGTATTTT,CASRGGTDTQYF
TRBV7-9,TRBJ2-2,.,TRBD1,TGTGCCAGCAGCTTCGACAGGGTGATCGGATCCGGGGAGCTGTTTTTT,CASSFDRVIGSGELFF
TRBV5-3,TRBJ1-2,once,.,TGTGCCAGAAGCTTGGGCCGGGACTCTCGCTTAGCTAACTATGGCTACACCTTC,CARSLGRDSRLANYGYTF
TRBV28,TRBJ1-1,.,TRBD1,TGTGCCAGCACCAGACAGGGGCGGGGCACTGAAGCTTTCTTT,CASTRQGRGTEAFF
TRBV5-1,TRBJ1-2,.,TRBD1,TGCGCCAGCAGCTTTCAGGGGGTGGTCGATGGCTACACCTTC,CASSFQGVVDGYTF
TRBV2,TRBJ1-6,few,.,TGTGCCAGCAGTCTCGACAGGTTGAGTCGTTCACCCCTCCACTTT,CASSLDRLSRSPLHF
TRBV5-6,TRBJ2-5,few,TRBD1,TGTGCCAGCAGCTTACAGGGGGCCGGAGAGACCCAGTACTTC,CASSLQGAGETQYF
TRBV30,TRBJ1-6,few,.,TGTGCCTGGAGTGTACTTGGCAGGGGAAGTTCACCCCTCCACTTT,CAWSVLGRGSSPLHF
TRBV7-3,TRBJ2-5,.,.,TGTGCCAGCAGCTTATTACTGGGGGGGCCAGAGACCCAGTACTTC,CASSLLLGGPETQYF
TRBV6-1,TRBJ2-5,.,.,TGTGCCAGCAGTGAATCTCTGGGGAGCCAAGAGACCCAGTACTTC,CASSESLGSQETQYF
TRBV19,TRBJ2-5,few,.,TGTGCCAGTAGTTGGGGCAGCAGAGAGACCCAGTACTTC,CASSWGSRETQYF
TRBV10-3,TRBJ2-5,.,TRBD1,TGTGCCATCAGTGCATCACGGACAGGGTACCAAGAGACCCAGTACTTC,CAISASRTGYQETQYF
TRBV9,TRBJ1-1,.,.,TGTGCCAGCAGCCCTAGGGGGAGTGAAGCTTTCTTT,CASSPRGSEAFF
TRBV29-1,TRBJ1-5,few,.,TGCAGCGTCTTCTTTACAGGGAATCAGCCCCAGCATTTT,CSVFFTGNQPQHF
TRBV6-1,TRBJ1-2,.,.,TGTGCCAGCAGGGCTGACAGAAGAGCTAACTATGGCTACACCTTC,CASRADRRANYGYTF
TRBV9,TRBJ2-1,.,.,TGTGCCAGCAGCACCCAAGCGGTCAATGAGCAGTTCTTC,CASSTQAVNEQFF
TRBV7-2,TRBJ2-7,few,.,TGTGCCAGCAGCTTAGGCGGAGCCTCCTACGAGCAGTACTTC,CASSLGGASYEQYF
TRBV27,TRBJ1-5,.,TRBD1,TGTGCCAGCAGTCCTTGGACAGGGAGCAATCAGCCCCAGCATTTT,CASSPWTGSNQPQHF
TRBV23-1,TRBJ1-1,.,.,TGCGCCAGCAGCCAGTTGTCAGACAGGATCGACACTGAAGCTTTCTTT,CASSQLSDRIDTEAFF
TRBV11-2,TRBJ2-7,.,TRBD2,TGTGCCAGCAGCTTAGCATATAGCGGGACTGAGTACTTC,CASSLAYSGTEYF
TRBV7-6,TRBJ2-5,few,.,TGTGCCAGCAGCTTAGTTGCTAGCAGAGGAGGAGAGACCCAGTACTTC,CASSLVASRGGETQYF
TRBV9,TRBJ1-1,.,.,TGTGCCAGCAGCGTAGAAGGGGCAACTGAAGCTTTCTTT,CASSVEGATEAFF
TRBV11-2,TRBJ2-7,.,.,TGTGCCAGCAGCCCCCAACCTTCGAGCGAGCAGTACTTC,CASSPQPSSEQYF
TRBV28,TRBJ1-5,few,TRBD1,TGTGCCAGCAGTTTATTTCAGGGGGCGCTTAGCAATCAGCCCCAGCATTTT,CASSLFQGALSNQPQHF
TRBV7-3,TRBJ2-5,.,TRBD2,TGTGCCAGCAGCTTAGAGGCTAGCGGCCCCTATGAGGAGACCCAGTACTTC,CASSLEASGPYEETQYF
TRBV18,TRBJ2-2,.,.,TGTGCCAGCTCACCCCGGGAACCCCAAACCGGGGAGCTGTTTTTT,CASSPREPQTGELFF
TRBV5-1,TRBJ1-1,.,.,TGCGCCAGCAGCTTTGGAGGGAGAAGGAACACTGAAGCTTTCTTT,CASSFGGRRNTEAFF
TRBV28,TRBJ1-2,.,.,TGTGCCAGCCTAACTAGGAGTGGCTACACCTTC,CASLTRSGYTF
TRBV4-3,TRBJ2-1,few,.,TGCGCCAGCAGCCAAGATTCCCCGAATGAGCAGTTCTTC,CASSQDSPNEQFF
TRBV5-1,TRBJ2-5,.,TRBD2,TGCGCCAGCAGCCCTAGCGGGGGGGCAGGGGAGACCCAGTACTTC,CASSPSGGAGETQYF
TRBV4-1,TRBJ2-1,few,TRBD2,TGCGCCAGCAGCCTTAGCGGGAGCGGGACTGAGCAGTTCTTC,CASSLSGSGTEQFF
TRBV4-1,TRBJ2-7,.,TRBD2,TGCGCCAGCAGCCAAGAGGGAGGGACGGACTCCTACGAGCAGTACTTC,CASSQEGGTDSYEQYF
TRBV29-1,TRBJ2-2,.,.,TGCAGCGTTGAAGTCCCCCCGTTTACACCAACCGGGGAGCTGTTTTTT,CSVEVPPFTPTGELFF
TRBV6-1,TRBJ2-7,few,TRBD1,TGTGCCAGCAGTGGGCGACAGGGCGCTGAGTACGAGCAGTACTTC,CASSGRQGAEYEQYF
TRBV28,TRBJ1-1,.,TRBD1,TGTGCCAGCAGTTTAGGGGGACAGGGTAAGCCTGAAGCTTTCTTT,CASSLGGQGKPEAFF
TRBV7-9,TRBJ1-2,few,.,TGTGCCAGCAGCTTTAACAGGGAGGGCTACACCTTC,CASSFNREGYTF
TRBV9,TRBJ1-3,few,TRBD1,TGTGCCAGCAGCGCGACAGGGGGCAGGAACACCATATATTTT,CASSATGGRNTIYF